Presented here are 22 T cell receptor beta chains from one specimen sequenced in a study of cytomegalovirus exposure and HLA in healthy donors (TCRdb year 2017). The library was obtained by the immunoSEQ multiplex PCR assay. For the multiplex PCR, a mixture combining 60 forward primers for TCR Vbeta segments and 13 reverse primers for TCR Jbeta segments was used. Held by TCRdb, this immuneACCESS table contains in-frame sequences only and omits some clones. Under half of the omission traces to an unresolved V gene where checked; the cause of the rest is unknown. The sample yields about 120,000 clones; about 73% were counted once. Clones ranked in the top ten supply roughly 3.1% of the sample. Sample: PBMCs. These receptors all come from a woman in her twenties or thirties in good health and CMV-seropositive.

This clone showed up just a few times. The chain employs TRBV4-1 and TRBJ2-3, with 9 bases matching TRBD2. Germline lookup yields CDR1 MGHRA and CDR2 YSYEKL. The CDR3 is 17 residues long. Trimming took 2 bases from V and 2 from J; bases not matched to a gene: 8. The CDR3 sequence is CASSQRGGLASTDTQYF. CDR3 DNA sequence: TGCGCCAGCAGCCAAAGGGGGGGACTAGCTTCCACAGATACGCAGTATTTT.

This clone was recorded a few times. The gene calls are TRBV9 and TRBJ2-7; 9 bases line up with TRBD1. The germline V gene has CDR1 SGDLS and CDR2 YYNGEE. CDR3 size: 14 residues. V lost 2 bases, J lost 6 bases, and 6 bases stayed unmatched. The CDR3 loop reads CASSVTGGIAEQYF. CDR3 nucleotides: TGTGCCAGCAGCGTTACAGGGGGCATAGCCGAGCAGTACTTC.

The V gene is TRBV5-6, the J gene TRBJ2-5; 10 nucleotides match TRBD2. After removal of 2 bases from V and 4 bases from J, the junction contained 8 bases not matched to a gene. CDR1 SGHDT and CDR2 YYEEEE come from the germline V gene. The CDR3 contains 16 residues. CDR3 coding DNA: TGTGCCAGCAGCTTCGTAGCGGGGGGCCAACCAGAGACCCAGTACTTC. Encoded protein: CASSFVAGGQPETQYF.

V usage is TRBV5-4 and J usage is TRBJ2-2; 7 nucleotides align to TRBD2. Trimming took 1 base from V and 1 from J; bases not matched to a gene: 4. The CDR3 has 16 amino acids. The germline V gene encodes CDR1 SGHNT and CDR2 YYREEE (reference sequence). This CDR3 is CASSLRTGGNTGELFF. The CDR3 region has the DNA TGTGCCAGCAGCTTGAGAACGGGGGGGAACACCGGGGAGCTGTTTTTT.

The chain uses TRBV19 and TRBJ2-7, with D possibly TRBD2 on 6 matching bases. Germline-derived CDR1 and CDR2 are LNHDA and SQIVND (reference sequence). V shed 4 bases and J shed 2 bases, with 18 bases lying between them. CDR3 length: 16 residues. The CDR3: CASSTIPGRETYEQYF. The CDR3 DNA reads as TGTGCCAGTAGTACCATACCGGGACGGGAGACCTACGAGCAGTACTTC.

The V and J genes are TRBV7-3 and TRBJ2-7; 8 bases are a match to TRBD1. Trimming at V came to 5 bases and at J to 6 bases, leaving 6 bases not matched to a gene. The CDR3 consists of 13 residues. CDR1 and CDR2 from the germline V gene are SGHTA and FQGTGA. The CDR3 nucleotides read TGTGCCAGCAGCCCGGGACAGGTTGGCGAGCAGTACTTC. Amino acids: CASSPGQVGEQYF.

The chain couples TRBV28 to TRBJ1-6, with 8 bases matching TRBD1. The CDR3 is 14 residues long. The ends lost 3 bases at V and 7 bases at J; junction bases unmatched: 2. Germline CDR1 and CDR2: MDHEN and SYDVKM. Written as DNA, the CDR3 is TGTGCCAGCAGTTTGGGACAGGCAAATTCACCCCTCCACTTT. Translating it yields CASSLGQANSPLHF.

The CDR3 spells CASSLRTGDSGELFF. The CDR3 DNA follows: TGCGCCAGCAGCTTGCGGACAGGGGATTCCGGGGAGCTGTTTTTT. The chain employs TRBV5-1 and TRBJ2-2, with TRBD1 identical over 9 bases. Germline assignment: CDR1 SGHRS and CDR2 YFSETQ. The CDR3 is 15 amino acids. Trimming took 1 base from V and 6 from J; bases not matched to a gene: 4.

This CDR3 is CASSPTATISRPQHF. The CDR3 DNA sequence: TGTGCCAGCAGCCCGACAGCCACAATCAGTAGGCCCCAGCATTTT. This chain joins TRBV6-1 and TRBJ1-5; D is perhaps TRBD1 (5 bases). V lost 6 bases and J 9 bases, leaving 21 bases between the germline ends. Germline CDR1 and CDR2: MNHNS and SASEGT. The length of the CDR3 is 15 residues.

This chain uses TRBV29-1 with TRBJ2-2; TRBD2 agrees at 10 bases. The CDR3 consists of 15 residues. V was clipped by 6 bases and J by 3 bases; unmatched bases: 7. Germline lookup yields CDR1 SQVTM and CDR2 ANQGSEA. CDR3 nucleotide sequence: TGCAGCGTCCAAACTAGCGGGACTGACACCGGGGAGCTGTTTTTT. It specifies CSVQTSGTDTGELFF.

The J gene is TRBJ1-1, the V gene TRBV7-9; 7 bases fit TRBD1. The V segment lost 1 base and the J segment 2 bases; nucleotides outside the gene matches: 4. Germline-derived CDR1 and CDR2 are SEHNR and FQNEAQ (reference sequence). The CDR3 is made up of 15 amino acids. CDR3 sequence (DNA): TGTGCCAGCAGCTTAGGGCAGGGGGATAACACTGAAGCTTTCTTT. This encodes CASSLGQGDNTEAFF.

The CDR3 reads CASSLAGPQNTQYF. CDR3 DNA sequence: TGTGCCAGCAGCCTAGCGGGGCCCCAAAATACGCAGTATTTT. V usage is TRBV2 and J usage is TRBJ2-3; TRBD2 aligns across 9 bases. CDR3 size: 14 residues. Unmatched junction bases numbered 8, after V lost 6 bases and J lost 7 bases. In germline, CDR1 is SNHLY, CDR2 FYNNEI.

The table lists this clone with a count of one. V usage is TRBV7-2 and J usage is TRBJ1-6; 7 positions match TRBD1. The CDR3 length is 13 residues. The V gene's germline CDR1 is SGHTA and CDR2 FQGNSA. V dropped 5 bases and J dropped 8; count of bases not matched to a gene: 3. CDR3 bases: TGTGCCAGCAGCCGGGACAGTGATTCACCCCTCCACTTT. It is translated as CASSRDSDSPLHF.

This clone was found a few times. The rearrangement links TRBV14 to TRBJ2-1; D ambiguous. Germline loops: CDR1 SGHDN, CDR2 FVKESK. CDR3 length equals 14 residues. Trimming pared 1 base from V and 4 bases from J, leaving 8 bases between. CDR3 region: CASSQGRGYNEQFF. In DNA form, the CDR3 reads TGTGCCAGCAGCCAAGGTCGCGGTTACAATGAGCAGTTCTTC.

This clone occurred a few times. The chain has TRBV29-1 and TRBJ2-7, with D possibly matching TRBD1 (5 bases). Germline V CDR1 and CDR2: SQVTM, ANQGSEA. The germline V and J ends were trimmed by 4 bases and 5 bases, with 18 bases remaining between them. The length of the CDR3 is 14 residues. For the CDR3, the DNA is TGCAGCGTTGCAGTAGGCGGCAGGGTGCACGAGCAGTACTTC. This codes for CSVAVGGRVHEQYF.

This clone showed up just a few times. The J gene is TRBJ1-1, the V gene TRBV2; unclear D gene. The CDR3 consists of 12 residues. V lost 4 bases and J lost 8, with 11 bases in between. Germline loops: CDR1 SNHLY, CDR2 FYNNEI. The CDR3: CASSVRVTEAFF. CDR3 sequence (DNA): TGTGCCAGCAGTGTGCGGGTTACCGAAGCTTTCTTT. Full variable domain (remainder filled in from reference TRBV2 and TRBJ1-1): EPEVTQTPSHQVTQMGQEVILRCVPISNHLYFYWYRQILGQKVEFLVSFYNNEISEKSEIFDDQFSVERPDGSNFTLKIRSTKLEDSAMYFCASSVRVTEAFFGQGTRLTVV.

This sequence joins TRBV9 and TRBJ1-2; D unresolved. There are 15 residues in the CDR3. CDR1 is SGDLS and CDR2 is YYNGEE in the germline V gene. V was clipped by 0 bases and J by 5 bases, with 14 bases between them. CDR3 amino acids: CASSVDGRDSYGYTF. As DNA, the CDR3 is TGTGCCAGCAGCGTAGACGGGAGAGATTCGTATGGCTACACCTTC.

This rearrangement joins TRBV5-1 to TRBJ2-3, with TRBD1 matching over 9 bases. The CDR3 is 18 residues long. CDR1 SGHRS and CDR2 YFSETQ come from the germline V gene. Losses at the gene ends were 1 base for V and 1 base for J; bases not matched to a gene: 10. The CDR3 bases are TGCGCCAGCAGCTTGCAGTACAGGGGGCGGATTGGCACAGATACGCAGTATTTT. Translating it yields CASSLQYRGRIGTDTQYF.

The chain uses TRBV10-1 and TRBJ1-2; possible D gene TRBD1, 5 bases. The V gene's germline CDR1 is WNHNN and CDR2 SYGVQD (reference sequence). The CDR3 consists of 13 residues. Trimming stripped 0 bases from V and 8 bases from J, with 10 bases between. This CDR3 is CASSESTGSGYTF. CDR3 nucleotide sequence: TGCGCCAGCAGTGAGTCTACAGGTAGCGGCTACACCTTC.

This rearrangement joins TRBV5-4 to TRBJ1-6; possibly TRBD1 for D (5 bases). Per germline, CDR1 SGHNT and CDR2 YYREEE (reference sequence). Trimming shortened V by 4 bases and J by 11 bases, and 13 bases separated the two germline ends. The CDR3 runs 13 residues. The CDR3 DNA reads TGTGCCAGCAGCAAAGACAGAGCCCCACCCCTCCACTTT. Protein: CASSKDRAPPLHF.

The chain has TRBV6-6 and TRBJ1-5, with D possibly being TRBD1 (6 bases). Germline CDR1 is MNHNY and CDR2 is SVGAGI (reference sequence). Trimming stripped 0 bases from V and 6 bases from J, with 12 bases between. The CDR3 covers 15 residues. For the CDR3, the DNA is TGTGCCAGCAGTTACTCTGGGGGGGCTGGTCAGCCCCAGCATTTT. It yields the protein CASSYSGGAGQPQHF.

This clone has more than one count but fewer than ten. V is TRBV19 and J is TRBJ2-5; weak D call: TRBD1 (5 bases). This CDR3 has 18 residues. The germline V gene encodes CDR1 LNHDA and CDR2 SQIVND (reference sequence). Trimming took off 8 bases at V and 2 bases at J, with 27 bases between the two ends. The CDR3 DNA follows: TGTGCCAGTCCTGGCAGGGTTCGCCTTCGGGCCCAACAAGAGACCCAGTACTTC. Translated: CASPGRVRLRAQQETQYF.